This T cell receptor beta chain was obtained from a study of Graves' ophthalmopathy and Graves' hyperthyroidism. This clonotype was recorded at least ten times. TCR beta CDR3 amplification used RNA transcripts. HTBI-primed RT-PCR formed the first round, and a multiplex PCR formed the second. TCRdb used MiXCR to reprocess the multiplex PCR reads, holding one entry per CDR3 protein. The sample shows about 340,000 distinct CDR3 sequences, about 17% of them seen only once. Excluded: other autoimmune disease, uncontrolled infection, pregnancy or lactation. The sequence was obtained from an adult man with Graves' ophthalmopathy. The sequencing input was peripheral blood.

This CDR3 is CSVELGGRGVPGELFF. CDR3 in DNA: TGCAGCGTTGAACTTGGGGGTCGGGGGGTACCCGGGGAGCTGTTTTTT. J is TRBJ2-2 and V is TRBV29-1; 7 nucleotides align to TRBD2. Germline CDR1 and CDR2: SQVTM and ANQGSEA. V gave up 2 bases and J gave up 6 bases; unmatched junction bases: 12. CDR3 length: 16 residues.